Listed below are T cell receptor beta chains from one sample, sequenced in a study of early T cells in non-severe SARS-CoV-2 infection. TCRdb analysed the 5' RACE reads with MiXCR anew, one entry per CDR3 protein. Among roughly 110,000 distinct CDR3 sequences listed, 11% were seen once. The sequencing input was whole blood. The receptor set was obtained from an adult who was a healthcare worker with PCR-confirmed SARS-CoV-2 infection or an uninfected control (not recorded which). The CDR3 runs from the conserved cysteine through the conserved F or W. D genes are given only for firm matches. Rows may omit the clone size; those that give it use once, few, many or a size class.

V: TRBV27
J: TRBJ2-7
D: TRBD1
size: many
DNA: TGTGCCAGGAGACACTCCTCGGACAGGGCCCGCGAGCAGTACTTC
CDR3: CARRHSSDRAREQYF

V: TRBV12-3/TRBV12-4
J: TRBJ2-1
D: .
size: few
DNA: TGTGCCAGCAGTCCGCCAGGGAGAGGCAATGAGCAGTTCTTC
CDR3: CASSPPGRGNEQFF

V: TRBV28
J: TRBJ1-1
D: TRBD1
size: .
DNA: TGTGCCAGCAGTACGACGACAGGGGGTACTGAAGCTTTCTTT
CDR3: CASSTTTGGTEAFF

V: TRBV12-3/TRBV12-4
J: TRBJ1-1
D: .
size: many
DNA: TGTGCCAGCAGTTTGTTGGGCAGAATCACTGAAGCTTTCTTT
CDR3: CASSLLGRITEAFF

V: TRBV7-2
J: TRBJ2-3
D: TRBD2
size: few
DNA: TGTGCCAGCAGCTTAACATTTTTCGGGCGGGAGGGTGTCACAGATACGCAGTATTTT
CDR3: CASSLTFFGREGVTDTQYF

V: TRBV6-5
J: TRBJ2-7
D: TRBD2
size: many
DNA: TGTGCCAGCAGTTCCGGACGGACTAGCGAGCAGTACTTC
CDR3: CASSSGRTSEQYF

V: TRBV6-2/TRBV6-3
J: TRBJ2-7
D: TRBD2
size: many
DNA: TGTGCCAGCAGCCCCGGGACTAGCAGGGCGCAGTACTTC
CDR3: CASSPGTSRAQYF

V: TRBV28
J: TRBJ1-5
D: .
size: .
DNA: TGTGCCAGCAGTTTTGGTGAAGGGTCCTATCGTGACCCCCAGCATTTT
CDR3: CASSFGEGSYRDPQHF

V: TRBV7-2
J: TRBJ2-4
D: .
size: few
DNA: TGTGCCAGCGGACCCCACGTGGGGGGCAGCATTCAGTACTTC
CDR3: CASGPHVGGSIQYF

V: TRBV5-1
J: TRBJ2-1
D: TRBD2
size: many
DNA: TGCGCCAGCACTTCCCCTCACCATAGCGGGCCCTACAATGAGCAGTTCTTC
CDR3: CASTSPHHSGPYNEQFF

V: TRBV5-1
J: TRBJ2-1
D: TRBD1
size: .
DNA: TGCGCCAGCAGCCCGGGGACAGGGACTTACAATGAGCAGTTCTTC
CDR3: CASSPGTGTYNEQFF

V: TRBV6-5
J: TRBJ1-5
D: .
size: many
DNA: TGTGCCAGCAGAGAGAGGGCGAATCAGCCCCAGCATTTT
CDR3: CASRERANQPQHF

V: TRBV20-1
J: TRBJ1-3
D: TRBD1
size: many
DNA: TGCAGTGCCCGCTCCGGGACAGGGTCAAACACCATATATTTT
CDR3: CSARSGTGSNTIYF

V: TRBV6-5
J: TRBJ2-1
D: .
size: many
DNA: TGTGCCAGCACCGCAACACGCAGCGGAACAACTAACAATGAGCAGTTCTTC
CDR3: CASTATRSGTTNNEQFF

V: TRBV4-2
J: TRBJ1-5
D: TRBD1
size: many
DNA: TGTGCCAGCAGCCAAGGACAACAGGGGCCCAGCAATCAGCCCCAGCATTTT
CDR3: CASSQGQQGPSNQPQHF

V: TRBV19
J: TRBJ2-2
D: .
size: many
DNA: TGTGCCAGTAGTATCCCGTCGGCGGGTCGCCCCGGGGAGCTGTTTTTT
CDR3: CASSIPSAGRPGELFF

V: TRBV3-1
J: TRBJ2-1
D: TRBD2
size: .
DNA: TGTGCCAGCAGCCAAGCTAGCGGGAGATTTGAGCAGTTCTTC
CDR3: CASSQASGRFEQFF

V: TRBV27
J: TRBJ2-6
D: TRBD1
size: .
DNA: TGTGCCAGTCGGCCGGGACAGGGGATCTCTGGGGCCAACGTCCTGACTTTC
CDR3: CASRPGQGISGANVLTF

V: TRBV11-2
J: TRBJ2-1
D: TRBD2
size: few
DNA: TGTGCCAGCAGCTCACCCGGGACTAGAGGGAATGAGCAGTTCTTC
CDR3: CASSSPGTRGNEQFF

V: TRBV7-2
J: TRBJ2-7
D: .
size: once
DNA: TGTGCCAGCAGCCCCCTGATACCCTACGAGCAGTACTTC
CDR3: CASSPLIPYEQYF

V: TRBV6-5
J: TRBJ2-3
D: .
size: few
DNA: TGTGCCAGCAGTTCCCGGCGGGCCACAGATACGCAGTATTTT
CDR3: CASSSRRATDTQYF

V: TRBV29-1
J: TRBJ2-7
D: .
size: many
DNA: TGCAGCGTTTCCCAGGGATTAGGCTACGAGCAGTACTTC
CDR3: CSVSQGLGYEQYF

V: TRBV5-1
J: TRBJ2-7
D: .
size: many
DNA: TGCGCCAGCAGCCTCATTCAGTTCTCCTACGAGCAGTACTTC
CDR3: CASSLIQFSYEQYF

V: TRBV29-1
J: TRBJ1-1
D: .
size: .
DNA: TGCAGCGTCGAGCGGAACACTGAAGCTTTCTTT
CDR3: CSVERNTEAFF

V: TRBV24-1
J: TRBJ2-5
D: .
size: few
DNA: TGTGCCACCAGTGACCCGGGGACAACAGAGACCCAGTACTTC
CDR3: CATSDPGTTETQYF

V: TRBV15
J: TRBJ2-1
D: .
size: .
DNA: TGTGCCACCAGCAGAGATCTCGGAGGAAACAATGAGCAGTTCTTC
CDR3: CATSRDLGGNNEQFF

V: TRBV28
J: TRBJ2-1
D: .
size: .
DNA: TGTGCCAGCAGACTCCACGGTTACTCCCTATCCCTTTTGGAAACCTACAATGAGCAGTTCTTC
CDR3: CASRLHGYSLSLLETYNEQFF

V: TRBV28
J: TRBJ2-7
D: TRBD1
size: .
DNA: TGTGCCAGCAGTTTATCCCCTACAGGGGGGTACGAGCAGTACTTC
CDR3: CASSLSPTGGYEQYF

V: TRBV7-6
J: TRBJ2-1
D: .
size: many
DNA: TGTGCCAGCAGCTCACTGATAGGGACGAGCAGTCGGGAACAGTTCTTC
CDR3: CASSSLIGTSSREQFF

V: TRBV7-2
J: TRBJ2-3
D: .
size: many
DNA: TGTGCCAGCAGCTTATCTTTCGGGGTAACAGATACGCAGTATTTT
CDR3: CASSLSFGVTDTQYF

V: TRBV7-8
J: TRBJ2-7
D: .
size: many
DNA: TGTGCCAGCAGCCGACTAGACGGGGGCTACGAGCAGTACTTC
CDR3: CASSRLDGGYEQYF

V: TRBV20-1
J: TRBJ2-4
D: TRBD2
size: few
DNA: TGCAGTGCTAATGGACTAGCGGGACGTAAAAACATTCAGTACTTC
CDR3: CSANGLAGRKNIQYF

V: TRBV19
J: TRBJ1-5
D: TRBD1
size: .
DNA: TGTGCCAGTAGTATCAAACAGGGGAGAGGCGATCAGCCCCAGCATTTT
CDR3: CASSIKQGRGDQPQHF

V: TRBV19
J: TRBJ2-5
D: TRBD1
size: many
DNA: TGTGCCAGTACACGAACCCGGGACAGGGGTAAAGAGACCCAGTACTTC
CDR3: CASTRTRDRGKETQYF

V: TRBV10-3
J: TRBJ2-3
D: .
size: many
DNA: TGTGCCATCGGCGTTCGCACAGATACGCAGTATTTT
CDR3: CAIGVRTDTQYF